Sequencing of this TCR beta chain was carried out in a study of blood T cell repertoires in COVID-19. Whole-study context: Sites across the United States, Italy and Spain contributed samples from acute and convalescent COVID-19. The cDNA or gDNA used as material had been derived from T cells, B-cell-depleted T cells, or PBMCs.

The V segment lost 5 bases and the J segment 3 bases; nucleotides outside the gene matches: 7. The CDR3 spans 14 residues. Germline assignment: CDR1 SGHTA and CDR2 FQGNSA. As processed by the authors: Reference gene primers were amplified, and this amplification served to estimate nucleated cell counts. Only in-frame clones appear in the TCRdb table, and some are missing; sequencing was by immunoSEQ multiplex PCR. The D gene and trimming were derived from the DNA, and the V and J assignments and clone size from that table. Of some 290,000 clones detected, 70% to 90% appear once; the ten largest clones hold around 3.6%.

Sequencing used peripheral blood. This chain links TRBV7-2 with TRBJ2-7, with TRBD2 identical over 7 bases. This clonotype was obtained from a man aged 18 to 29 with active or convalescent COVID-19. The CDR3 spells CASSQGLLYYEQYF. The CDR3 nucleotides are TGTGCCAGCAGCCAGGGACTATTATACTACGAGCAGTACTTC. The whole variable domain, remainder taken from reference TRBV7-2 and TRBJ2-7, is GAGVSQSPSNKVTEKGKDVELRCDPISGHTALYWYRQSLGQGLEFLIYFQGNSAPDKSGLPSDRFSAERTGGSVSTLTIQRTQQEDSAVYLCASSQGLLYYEQYFGPGTRLTVT.